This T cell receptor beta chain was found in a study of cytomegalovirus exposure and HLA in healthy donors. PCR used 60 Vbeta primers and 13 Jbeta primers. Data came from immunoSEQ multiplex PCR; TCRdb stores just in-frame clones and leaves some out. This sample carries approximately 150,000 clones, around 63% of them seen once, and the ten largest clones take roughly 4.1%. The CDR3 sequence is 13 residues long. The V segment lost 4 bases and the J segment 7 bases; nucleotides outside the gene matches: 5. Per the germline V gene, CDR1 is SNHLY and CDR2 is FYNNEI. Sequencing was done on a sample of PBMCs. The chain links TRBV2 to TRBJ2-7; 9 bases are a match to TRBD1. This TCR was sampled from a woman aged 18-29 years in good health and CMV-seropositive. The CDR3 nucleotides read TGTGCCAGCAGTGCGGACAGGGGTGGAGAGCAGTACTTC. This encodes CASSADRGGEQYF.